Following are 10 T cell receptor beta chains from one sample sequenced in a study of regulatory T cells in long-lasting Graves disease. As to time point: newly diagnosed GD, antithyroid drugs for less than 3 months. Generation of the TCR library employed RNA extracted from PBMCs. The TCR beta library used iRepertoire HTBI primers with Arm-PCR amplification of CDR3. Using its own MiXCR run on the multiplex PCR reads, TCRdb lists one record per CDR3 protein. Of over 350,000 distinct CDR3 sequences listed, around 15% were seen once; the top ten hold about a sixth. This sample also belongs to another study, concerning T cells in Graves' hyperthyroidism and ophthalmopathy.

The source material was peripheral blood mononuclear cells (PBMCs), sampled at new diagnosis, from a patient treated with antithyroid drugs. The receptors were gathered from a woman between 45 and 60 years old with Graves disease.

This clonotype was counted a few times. CDR3 coding DNA: TGTGCCAGTAGTACTCCCCTAGATGAGCAGTTCTTC. It is translated as CASSTPLDEQFF. This rearrangement joins TRBV19 to TRBJ2-1, with D unclear. Germline CDR1 reads LNHDA; CDR2 reads SQIVND (reference sequence). The CDR3 sequence is 12 residues long. Trimming took 4 bases from V and 8 from J, leaving 9 bases between them.

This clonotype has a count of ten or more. The CDR3 spells CASGGTASTDTQYF. Written as DNA, the CDR3 is TGCGCCAGCGGGGGAACTGCTAGCACAGATACGCAGTATTTT. The chain carries TRBV5-1 and TRBJ2-3, with D possibly being TRBD1 or TRBD2 (5 bases each). The CDR3 is 14 residues long. V was clipped by 7 bases and J by 0 bases, with 12 bases between them. Per the germline V gene, CDR1 is SGHRS and CDR2 is YFSETQ.

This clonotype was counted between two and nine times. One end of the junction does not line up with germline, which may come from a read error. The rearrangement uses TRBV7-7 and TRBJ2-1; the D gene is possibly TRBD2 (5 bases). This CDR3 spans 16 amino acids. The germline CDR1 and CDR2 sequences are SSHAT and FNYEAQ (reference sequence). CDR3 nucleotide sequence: TGTGCTAGCAGCTTGGAGGTGGCGTTCTCCTACAATGAGCAGTTCTTC. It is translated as CASSLEVAFSYNEQFF.

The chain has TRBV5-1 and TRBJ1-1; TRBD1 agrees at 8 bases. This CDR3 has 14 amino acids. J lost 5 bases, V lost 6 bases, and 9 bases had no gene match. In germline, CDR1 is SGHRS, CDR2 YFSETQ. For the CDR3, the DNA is TGCGCCAGCAACAGGGGGGGACGAACAACTGAAGCTTTCTTT. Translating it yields CASNRGGRTTEAFF.

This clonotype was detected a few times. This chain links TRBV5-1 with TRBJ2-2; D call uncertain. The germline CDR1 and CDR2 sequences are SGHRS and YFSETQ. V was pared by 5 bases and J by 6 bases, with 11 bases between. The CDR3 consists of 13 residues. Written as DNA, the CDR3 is TGCGCCAGCAGTGGACGGTTAGCCGGGGAGCTGTTTTTT. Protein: CASSGRLAGELFF. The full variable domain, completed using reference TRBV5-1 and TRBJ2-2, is KAGVTQTPRYLIKTRGQQVTLSCSPISGHRSVSWYQQTPGQGLQFLFEYFSETQRNKGNFPGRFSGRQFSNSRSEMNVSTLELGDSALYLCASSGRLAGELFFGEGSRLTVL.

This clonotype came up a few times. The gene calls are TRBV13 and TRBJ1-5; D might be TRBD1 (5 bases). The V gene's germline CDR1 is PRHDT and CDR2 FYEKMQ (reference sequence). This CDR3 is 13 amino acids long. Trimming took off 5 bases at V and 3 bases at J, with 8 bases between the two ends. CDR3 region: CASSQDNNQPQHF. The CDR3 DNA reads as TGTGCCAGCAGCCAGGACAACAATCAGCCCCAGCATTTT.

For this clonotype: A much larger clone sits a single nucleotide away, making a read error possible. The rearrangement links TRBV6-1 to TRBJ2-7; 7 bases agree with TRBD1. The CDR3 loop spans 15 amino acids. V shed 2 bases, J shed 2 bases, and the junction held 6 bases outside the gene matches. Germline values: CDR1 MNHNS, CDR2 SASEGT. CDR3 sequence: CASSEQGDSTYEQYF. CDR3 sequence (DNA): TGTGCCAGCAGTGAACAGGGGGATTCGACCTACGAGCAGTACTTC.

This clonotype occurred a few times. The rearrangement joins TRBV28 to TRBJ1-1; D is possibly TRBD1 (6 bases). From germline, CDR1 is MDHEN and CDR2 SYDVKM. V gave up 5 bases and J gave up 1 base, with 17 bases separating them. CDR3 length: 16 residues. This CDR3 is CASSPPVGGANTEAFF. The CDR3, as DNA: TGTGCCAGCAGTCCGCCGGTGGGGGGCGCGAACACTGAAGCTTTCTTT.

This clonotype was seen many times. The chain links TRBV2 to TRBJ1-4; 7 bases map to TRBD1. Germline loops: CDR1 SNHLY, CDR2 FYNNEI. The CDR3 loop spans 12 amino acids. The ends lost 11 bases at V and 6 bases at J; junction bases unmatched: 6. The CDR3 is CAQGGLDEKLFF. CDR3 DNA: TGTGCCCAAGGGGGCCTGGATGAAAAACTGTTTTTT.

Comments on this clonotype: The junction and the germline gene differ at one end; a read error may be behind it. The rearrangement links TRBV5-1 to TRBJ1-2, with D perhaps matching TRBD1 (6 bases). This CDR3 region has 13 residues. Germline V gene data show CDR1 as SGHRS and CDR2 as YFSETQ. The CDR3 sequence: CASSSGTLDGCTF. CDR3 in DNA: TGCGCCAGCAGCTCCGGGACACTTGACGGCTGCACCTTC.